Listed below are T cell receptor beta chains from one sample, sequenced in a study of T cells in Graves' hyperthyroidism and ophthalmopathy. TCRdb redid the calling of the multiplex PCR reads with MiXCR, one entry per CDR3 protein. Here the sample spans about 840,000 distinct CDR3 sequences, about 38% being singletons. Sequenced: blood. The receptors come from a man in his late teens or twenties with Graves' hyperthyroidism. Both conserved end residues are part of each CDR3. The order of the fields is D gene, CDR3 length, J gene, V gene, clone size, CDR3 protein, CDR3 DNA. The D gene is left open where the match is weak. A row's size may be missing; if present it is once, few, many or a size class.

d_gene: TRBD1
len: 15
j_gene: TRBJ2-7
v_gene: TRBV7-9
abundance: -
CDR3aa: CASSQSGTETYEQYF
CDR3nt: TGTGCCAGCAGTCAATCCGGGACAGAGACCTACGAGCAGTACTTC

d_gene: TRBD1
len: 16
j_gene: TRBJ1-4
v_gene: TRBV29-1
abundance: -
CDR3aa: CSTGTGGFATNEKLFF
CDR3nt: TGCAGCACTGGGACAGGGGGCTTCGCAACTAATGAAAAACTGTTTTTT

d_gene: -
len: 13
j_gene: TRBJ1-1
v_gene: TRBV7-3
abundance: many
CDR3aa: CASSLQGYTEAFF
CDR3nt: TGTGCCAGCAGCTTACAGGGCTACACTGAAGCTTTCTTT

d_gene: -
len: 15
j_gene: TRBJ2-7
v_gene: TRBV9
abundance: few
CDR3aa: CASSAISGTSHEQYF
CDR3nt: TGTGCCAGCAGCGCCATATCCGGGACTTCCCACGAGCAGTACTTC

d_gene: TRBD1
len: 16
j_gene: TRBJ1-5
v_gene: TRBV6-6
abundance: few
CDR3aa: CASSRTGLDSNQPQHF
CDR3nt: TGTGCCAGCAGTAGGACAGGATTAGATAGCAATCAGCCCCAGCATTTT

d_gene: -
len: 11
j_gene: TRBJ2-4
v_gene: TRBV2
abundance: -
CDR3aa: CASSVVNIQYF
CDR3nt: TGTGCCAGCAGTGTAGTAAACATTCAGTACTTC

d_gene: TRBD1
len: 15
j_gene: TRBJ2-7
v_gene: TRBV7-9
abundance: few
CDR3aa: CASSPSGTGVNEQYF
CDR3nt: TGTGCCAGCAGCCCGAGCGGAACAGGGGTAAACGAGCAGTACTTC

d_gene: -
len: 13
j_gene: TRBJ2-7
v_gene: TRBV25-1
abundance: -
CDR3aa: CASSWDGCYEQYF
CDR3nt: TGTGCCAGCAGTTGGGACGGGTGCTACGAGCAGTACTTC

d_gene: TRBD1
len: 14
j_gene: TRBJ1-1
v_gene: TRBV25-1
abundance: few
CDR3aa: CASSEGQGGPEAFF
CDR3nt: TGTGCCAGCAGCGAGGGACAGGGAGGACCTGAAGCTTTCTTT

d_gene: -
len: 13
j_gene: TRBJ1-2
v_gene: TRBV2
abundance: -
CDR3aa: CANHSPDDYGYTF
CDR3nt: TGTGCCAACCACAGCCCCGATGACTATGGCTACACCTTC

d_gene: TRBD1
len: 14
j_gene: TRBJ2-2
v_gene: TRBV19
abundance: many
CDR3aa: CASSTGQDTGELFF
CDR3nt: TGTGCCAGTAGTACCGGACAGGACACCGGGGAGCTGTTTTTT

d_gene: -
len: 11
j_gene: TRBJ1-1
v_gene: TRBV29-1
abundance: -
CDR3aa: CSGHFRGNAFF
CDR3nt: TGCAGCGGACATTTTAGGGGGAATGCTTTCTTT

d_gene: -
len: 17
j_gene: TRBJ1-4
v_gene: TRBV10-2
abundance: many
CDR3aa: CASMSGTRATTNEKLFF
CDR3nt: TGCGCCAGCATGTCCGGGACCAGGGCTACAACTAATGAAAAACTGTTTTTT

d_gene: TRBD1
len: 14
j_gene: TRBJ1-4
v_gene: TRBV2
abundance: -
CDR3aa: CASGPRTGQGELFF
CDR3nt: TGTGCCAGCGGCCCAAGAACGGGACAGGGCGAACTGTTTTTT

d_gene: -
len: 16
j_gene: TRBJ1-4
v_gene: TRBV5-6
abundance: -
CDR3aa: CASSLTGVGTNEKLFF
CDR3nt: TGTGCCAGCAGCTTGACCGGGGTTGGTACTAATGAAAAACTGTTTTTT

d_gene: -
len: 12
j_gene: TRBJ1-1
v_gene: TRBV15
abundance: many
CDR3aa: CATTEGRAEAFF
CDR3nt: TGTGCCACCACGGAGGGTCGGGCTGAAGCTTTCTTT

d_gene: -
len: 13
j_gene: TRBJ2-7
v_gene: TRBV7-2
abundance: few
CDR3aa: CASSPSGRDEQYF
CDR3nt: TGTGCCAGCAGCCCCTCGGGCAGGGACGAGCAGTACTTC

d_gene: -
len: 16
j_gene: TRBJ2-7
v_gene: TRBV5-1
abundance: -
CDR3aa: CASSLAFGLASYEQYF
CDR3nt: TGCGCCAGCAGCTTGGCCTTCGGGCTAGCTTCCTACGAGCAGTACTTC

d_gene: TRBD1
len: 15
j_gene: TRBJ1-6
v_gene: TRBV2
abundance: -
CDR3aa: CASSAPGQGKSPLHF
CDR3nt: TGTGCCAGCAGTGCGCCGGGACAGGGCAAATCACCCCTCCACTTT

d_gene: -
len: 15
j_gene: TRBJ1-5
v_gene: TRBV24-1
abundance: -
CDR3aa: CATSDTDSRNQPQHF
CDR3nt: TGTGCCACCAGTGATACGGACAGTCGCAATCAGCCCCAGCATTTT

d_gene: -
len: 14
j_gene: TRBJ1-3
v_gene: TRBV7-9
abundance: many
CDR3aa: CASSLAGDGNTIYF
CDR3nt: TGTGCCAGCAGCTTAGCAGGGGATGGAAACACCATATATTTT

d_gene: TRBD1
len: 14
j_gene: TRBJ1-5
v_gene: TRBV7-2
abundance: -
CDR3aa: CATTTGTGNQPQHF
CDR3nt: TGTGCTACCACTACCGGGACAGGGAATCAGCCCCAGCATTTT

d_gene: -
len: 16
j_gene: TRBJ1-5
v_gene: TRBV19
abundance: -
CDR3aa: CASSIGIPFSNQPQHF
CDR3nt: TGTGCCAGTAGTATAGGGATTCCGTTTAGCAATCAGCCCCAGCATTTT

d_gene: -
len: 16
j_gene: TRBJ1-6
v_gene: TRBV6-1
abundance: -
CDR3aa: CASSSNPGAGNSPLHF
CDR3nt: TGTGCCAGCAGTTCCAATCCGGGGGCTGGAAATTCACCCCTCCACTTT

d_gene: -
len: 14
j_gene: TRBJ1-1
v_gene: TRBV4-1
abundance: -
CDR3aa: CASSQRGLGTEAFF
CDR3nt: TGTGCCAGCAGCCAGAGGGGACTGGGCACTGAAGCTTTCTTT

d_gene: TRBD2
len: 17
j_gene: TRBJ2-7
v_gene: TRBV10-3
abundance: -
CDR3aa: CAISEAGLAGGGDTQYF
CDR3nt: TGTGCCATCAGTGAGGCGGGACTAGCGGGAGGAGGGGATACGCAGTACTTC

d_gene: -
len: 17
j_gene: TRBJ1-2
v_gene: TRBV19
abundance: -
CDR3aa: CASSIVKRGLLHYGYTF
CDR3nt: TGTGCCAGTAGTATAGTTAAACGAGGGCTTCTCCACTATGGCTACACCTTC

d_gene: -
len: 17
j_gene: TRBJ1-6
v_gene: TRBV13
abundance: -
CDR3aa: CASSRGQGMSYNSPLHF
CDR3nt: TGTGCCAGCAGCCGCGGCCAAGGAATGTCCTATAATTCACCCCTCCACTTT

d_gene: TRBD1
len: 15
j_gene: TRBJ1-5
v_gene: TRBV19
abundance: few
CDR3aa: CASNLGQYSNQPQHF
CDR3nt: TGTGCCAGTAATCTGGGACAGTATAGCAATCAGCCCCAGCATTTT

d_gene: TRBD1
len: 13
j_gene: TRBJ1-1
v_gene: TRBV7-6
abundance: -
CDR3aa: CASSPWTGSLAFF
CDR3nt: TGTGCCAGCAGCCCCTGGACAGGGTCACTGGCTTTCTTT

d_gene: TRBD1
len: 14
j_gene: TRBJ1-2
v_gene: TRBV29-1
abundance: many
CDR3aa: CSVEEGATYYGYTF
CDR3nt: TGCAGCGTTGAGGAGGGGGCGACCTACTATGGCTACACCTTC

d_gene: -
len: 12
j_gene: TRBJ1-2
v_gene: TRBV9
abundance: few
CDR3aa: CASSDGFYGYTF
CDR3nt: TGTGCCAGCAGCGACGGTTTCTATGGCTACACCTTC

d_gene: -
len: 14
j_gene: TRBJ2-6
v_gene: TRBV9
abundance: many
CDR3aa: CASSVAAEANVLTF
CDR3nt: TGTGCCAGCAGCGTAGCCGCAGAAGCCAACGTCCTGACTTTC

d_gene: -
len: 13
j_gene: TRBJ2-7
v_gene: TRBV6-5
abundance: -
CDR3aa: CASSVGETGEQYF
CDR3nt: TGTGCCAGCAGTGTGGGGGAAACCGGGGAGCAGTACTTC

d_gene: -
len: 12
j_gene: TRBJ2-7
v_gene: TRBV7-9
abundance: -
CDR3aa: CASRGDAAEQYF
CDR3nt: TGTGCCAGCAGAGGAGATGCGGCCGAGCAGTACTTC

d_gene: TRBD1
len: 16
j_gene: TRBJ2-7
v_gene: TRBV5-1
abundance: few
CDR3aa: CASSLKARTGSYEQYF
CDR3nt: TGCGCCAGCAGCTTGAAAGCTAGGACAGGCTCCTACGAGCAGTACTTC

d_gene: -
len: 14
j_gene: TRBJ1-2
v_gene: TRBV29-1
abundance: many
CDR3aa: CSVLKMETGGLNTF
CDR3nt: TGCAGCGTTCTGAAGATGGAAACGGGGGGCTTGAACACCTTC

d_gene: TRBD1
len: 14
j_gene: TRBJ2-7
v_gene: TRBV20-1
abundance: few
CDR3aa: CSAKMTGSPYEQYF
CDR3nt: TGCAGTGCTAAAATGACAGGGTCCCCCTACGAGCAGTACTTC

d_gene: TRBD1
len: 17
j_gene: TRBJ2-2
v_gene: TRBV7-2
abundance: once
CDR3aa: CASSLAGQGADTGELFF
CDR3nt: TGTGCCAGCAGCTTGGCAGGACAGGGGGCAGACACCGGGGAGCTGTTTTTT

d_gene: -
len: 9
j_gene: TRBJ1-2
v_gene: TRBV20-1
abundance: once
CDR3aa: CSARGGDTF
CDR3nt: TGCAGTGCTAGAGGGGGCGACACCTTC

d_gene: TRBD1
len: 14
j_gene: TRBJ2-7
v_gene: TRBV5-6
abundance: few
CDR3aa: CASSPKRQGYEQYF
CDR3nt: TGTGCCAGCAGCCCGAAAAGACAGGGTTACGAGCAGTACTTC

d_gene: TRBD1
len: 15
j_gene: TRBJ2-7
v_gene: TRBV7-7
abundance: -
CDR3aa: CASSLDRGPTYEQYF
CDR3nt: TGTGCTAGCAGCTTAGACAGGGGGCCTACCTACGAGCAGTACTTC

d_gene: -
len: 14
j_gene: TRBJ1-2
v_gene: TRBV6-5
abundance: many
CDR3aa: CASSYSTGRGGYTF
CDR3nt: TGTGCCAGCAGTTACTCAACAGGGAGAGGAGGCTACACCTTC

d_gene: -
len: 12
j_gene: TRBJ1-1
v_gene: TRBV12-3/TRBV12-4
abundance: many
CDR3aa: CASSWGTGEAFF
CDR3nt: TGTGCCAGCAGTTGGGGGACCGGAGAAGCTTTCTTT

d_gene: -
len: 13
j_gene: TRBJ1-2
v_gene: TRBV7-6
abundance: many
CDR3aa: CASSQAVGYGYTF
CDR3nt: TGTGCCAGCAGCCAGGCGGTTGGCTATGGCTACACCTTC

d_gene: TRBD1
len: 15
j_gene: TRBJ1-5
v_gene: TRBV20-1
abundance: -
CDR3aa: CSARAGTGVQGAQHF
CDR3nt: TGCAGTGCTAGAGCCGGGACAGGGGTTCAGGGGGCCCAGCATTTT

d_gene: -
len: 17
j_gene: TRBJ1-4
v_gene: TRBV7-2
abundance: -
CDR3aa: CASSLSASGGKGEKLFF
CDR3nt: TGTGCCAGCAGCTTGAGTGCTAGCGGGGGCAAGGGTGAAAAACTGTTTTTT

d_gene: -
len: 15
j_gene: TRBJ2-5
v_gene: TRBV29-1
abundance: -
CDR3aa: CSSPLRKAAKETQYF
CDR3nt: TGCAGCAGCCCCCTGAGGAAAGCGGCTAAAGAGACCCAGTACTTC

d_gene: TRBD2
len: 14
j_gene: TRBJ2-2
v_gene: TRBV5-4
abundance: -
CDR3aa: CASSSDAGAGELFF
CDR3nt: TGTGCCAGCAGCTCGGACGCGGGAGCCGGGGAGCTGTTTTTT

d_gene: -
len: 15
j_gene: TRBJ2-5
v_gene: TRBV14
abundance: many
CDR3aa: CASSPSRTSVEIQYF
CDR3nt: TGTGCCAGCAGCCCCTCTAGGACGAGTGTTGAGATCCAGTACTTC

d_gene: -
len: 14
j_gene: TRBJ1-4
v_gene: TRBV7-9
abundance: -
CDR3aa: CASSLEGFSEKLFF
CDR3nt: TGTGCCAGCAGCTTAGAGGGATTCAGTGAAAAACTGTTTTTT

d_gene: TRBD2
len: 17
j_gene: TRBJ2-7
v_gene: TRBV10-3
abundance: few
CDR3aa: CASSPGLAGGESYEQYF
CDR3nt: TGTGCCAGCAGTCCAGGACTAGCGGGAGGGGAGTCCTACGAGCAGTACTTC

d_gene: -
len: 12
j_gene: TRBJ2-7
v_gene: TRBV7-9
abundance: many
CDR3aa: CASSLQRYEQYF
CDR3nt: TGTGCCAGCAGCTTACAACGGTACGAGCAGTACTTC

d_gene: -
len: 15
j_gene: TRBJ1-6
v_gene: TRBV5-1
abundance: few
CDR3aa: CASSLAGPTNSPLHF
CDR3nt: TGCGCCAGCAGCTTGGCAGGGCCAACGAATTCACCCCTCCACTTT

d_gene: TRBD1
len: 15
j_gene: TRBJ1-4
v_gene: TRBV4-1
abundance: -
CDR3aa: CASSLSTGLYEKLFF
CDR3nt: TGCGCCAGCAGCCTTTCGACAGGGTTGTATGAAAAACTGTTTTTT